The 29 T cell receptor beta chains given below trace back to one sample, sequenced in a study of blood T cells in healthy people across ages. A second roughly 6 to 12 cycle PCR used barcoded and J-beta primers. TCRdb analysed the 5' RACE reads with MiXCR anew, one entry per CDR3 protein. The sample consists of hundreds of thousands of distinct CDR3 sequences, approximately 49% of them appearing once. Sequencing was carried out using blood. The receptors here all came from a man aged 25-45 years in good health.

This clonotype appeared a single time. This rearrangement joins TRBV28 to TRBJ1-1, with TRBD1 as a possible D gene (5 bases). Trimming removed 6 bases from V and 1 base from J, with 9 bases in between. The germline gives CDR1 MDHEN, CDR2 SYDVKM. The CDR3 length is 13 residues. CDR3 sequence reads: CASRGLSNTEAFF. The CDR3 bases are TGTGCCAGCAGGGGACTGTCGAACACTGAAGCTTTCTTT.

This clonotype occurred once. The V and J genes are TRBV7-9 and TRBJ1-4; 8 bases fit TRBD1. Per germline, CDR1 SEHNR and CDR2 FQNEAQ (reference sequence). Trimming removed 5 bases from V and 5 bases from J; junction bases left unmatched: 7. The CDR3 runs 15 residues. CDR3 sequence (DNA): TGTGCCAGCAGCGCGAGGACAGGGACAAATGAAAAACTGTTTTTT. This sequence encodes CASSARTGTNEKLFF.

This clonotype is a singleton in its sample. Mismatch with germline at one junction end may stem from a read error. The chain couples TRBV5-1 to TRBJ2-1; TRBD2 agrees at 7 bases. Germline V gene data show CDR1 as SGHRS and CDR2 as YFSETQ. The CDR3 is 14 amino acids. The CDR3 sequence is CASSPGTTRDEQFF. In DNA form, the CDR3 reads TGCGCCAGCAGCCCCGGGACTACGCGGGATGAGCAGTTCTTT.

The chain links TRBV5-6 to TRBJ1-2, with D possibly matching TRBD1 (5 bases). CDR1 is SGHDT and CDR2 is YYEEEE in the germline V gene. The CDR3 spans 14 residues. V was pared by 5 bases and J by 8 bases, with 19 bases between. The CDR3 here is CASSRGSLTMGYTF. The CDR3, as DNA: TGTGCCAGCAGTCGGGGGAGCTTAACTATGGGCTACACCTTC.

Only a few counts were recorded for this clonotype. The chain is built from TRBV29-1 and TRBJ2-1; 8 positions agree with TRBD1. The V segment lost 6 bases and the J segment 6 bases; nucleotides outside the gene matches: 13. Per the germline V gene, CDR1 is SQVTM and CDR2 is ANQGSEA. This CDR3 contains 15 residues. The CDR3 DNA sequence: TGCAGCGTCGGCGGCGGTCAGGGGGCTGGCAATGAGCAGTTCTTC. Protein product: CSVGGGQGAGNEQFF.

The CDR3 DNA reads TGTGCCAGCAGTCGGGACAGCTCTAGCACAGATACGCAGTATTTT. This gives the protein CASSRDSSSTDTQYF. J is TRBJ2-3 and V is TRBV7-9, with 7 bases lining up with TRBD1. The germline V gene has CDR1 SEHNR and CDR2 FQNEAQ (reference sequence). The CDR3 loop spans 15 amino acids. V shed 6 bases, J shed 0 bases, and the junction held 6 bases outside the gene matches. The entire variable domain, with the rest obtained from reference TRBV7-9 and TRBJ2-3, is as follows: DTGVSQNPRHKITKRGQNVTFRCDPISEHNRLYWYRQTLGQGPEFLTYFQNEAQLEKSRLLSDRFSAERPKGSFSTLEIQRTEQGDSAMYLCASSRDSSSTDTQYFGPGTRLTVL.

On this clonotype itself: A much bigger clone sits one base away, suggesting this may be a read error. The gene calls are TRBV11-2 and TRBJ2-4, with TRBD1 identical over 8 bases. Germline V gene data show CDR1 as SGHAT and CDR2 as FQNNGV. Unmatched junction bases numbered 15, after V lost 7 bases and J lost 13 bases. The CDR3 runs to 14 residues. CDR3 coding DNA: TGTGCCAGCAACTCCAGGACAGGGTCGGGTGAGCAGTACTTC. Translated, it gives CASNSRTGSGEQYF.

CDR3 amino acids: CSAFRGCEQYF. CDR3 in DNA: TGCAGTGCCTTTCGCGGCTGCGAGCAGTACTTC. The V gene is TRBV20-1, the J gene TRBJ2-5; D unclear. The DNA end is more similar to TRBJ2-7, so the J call may be wrong. The CDR3 loop spans 11 amino acids. CDR1 and CDR2 from the germline V gene are DFQATT and SNEGSKA (reference sequence).

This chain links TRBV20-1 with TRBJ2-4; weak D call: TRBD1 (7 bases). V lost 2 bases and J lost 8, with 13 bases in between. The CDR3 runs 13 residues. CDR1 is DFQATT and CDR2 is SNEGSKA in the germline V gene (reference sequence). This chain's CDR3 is CSARIQGGDIQYF. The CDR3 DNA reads TGCAGTGCTAGAATCCAGGGGGGAGACATTCAGTACTTC.

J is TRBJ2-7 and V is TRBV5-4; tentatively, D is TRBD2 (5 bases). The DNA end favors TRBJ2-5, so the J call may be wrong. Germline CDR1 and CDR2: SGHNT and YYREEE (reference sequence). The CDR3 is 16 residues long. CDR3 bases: TGTGCCAGCGCTCGTTCCAGCGATAGACTACAAGAGACCCAGTACTTC. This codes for CASARSSDRLQETQYF.

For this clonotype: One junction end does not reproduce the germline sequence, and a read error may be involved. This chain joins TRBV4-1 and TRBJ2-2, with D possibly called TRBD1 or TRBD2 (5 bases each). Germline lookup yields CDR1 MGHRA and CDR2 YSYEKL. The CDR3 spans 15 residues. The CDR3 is CASSQGDGNTGELFF. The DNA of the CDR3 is TGCGCCAGCAGCCAGGGGGACGGAAACACCGGGGAGTTGTTTTTT.

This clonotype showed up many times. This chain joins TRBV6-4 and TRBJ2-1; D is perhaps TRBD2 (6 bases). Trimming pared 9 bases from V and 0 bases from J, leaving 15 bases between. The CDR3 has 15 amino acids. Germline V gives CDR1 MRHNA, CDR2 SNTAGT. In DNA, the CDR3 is TGTGCCAGTTCTCAGATAGCGGACTCCTACAATGAGCAGTTCTTC. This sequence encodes CASSQIADSYNEQFF.

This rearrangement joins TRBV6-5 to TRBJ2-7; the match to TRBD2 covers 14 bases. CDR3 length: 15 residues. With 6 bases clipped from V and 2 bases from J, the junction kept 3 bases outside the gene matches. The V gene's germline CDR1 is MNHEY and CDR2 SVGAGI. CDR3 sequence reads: CASRRLAGGTYEQYF. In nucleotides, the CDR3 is TGTGCCAGCAGGAGACTAGCGGGGGGGACCTACGAGCAGTACTTC.

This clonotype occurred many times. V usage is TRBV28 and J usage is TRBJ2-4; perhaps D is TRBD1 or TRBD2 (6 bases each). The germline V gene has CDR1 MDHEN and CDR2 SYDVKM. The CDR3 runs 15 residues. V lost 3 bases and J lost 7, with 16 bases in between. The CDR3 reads CASSFSLGGRNIQYF. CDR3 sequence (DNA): TGTGCCAGCAGTTTTAGTTTGGGGGGCCGGAACATTCAGTACTTC.

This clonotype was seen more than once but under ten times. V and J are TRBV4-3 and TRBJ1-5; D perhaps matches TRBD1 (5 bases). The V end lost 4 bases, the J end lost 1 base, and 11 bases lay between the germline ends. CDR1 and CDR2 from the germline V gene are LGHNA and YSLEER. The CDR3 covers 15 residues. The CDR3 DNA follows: TGCGCCAGCAGCCCCGGGGCCGGGAGCAATCAGCCCCAGCATTTT. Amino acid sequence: CASSPGAGSNQPQHF.

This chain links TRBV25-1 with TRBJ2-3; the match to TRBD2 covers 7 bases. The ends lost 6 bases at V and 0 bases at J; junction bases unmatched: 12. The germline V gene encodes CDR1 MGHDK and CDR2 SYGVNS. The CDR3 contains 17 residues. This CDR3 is CASSLRGVAGSTDTQYF. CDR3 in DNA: TGTGCCAGCAGCCTTCGAGGGGTAGCGGGCAGCACAGATACGCAGTATTTT. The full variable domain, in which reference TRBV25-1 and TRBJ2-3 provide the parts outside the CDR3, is EADIYQTPRYLVIGTGKKITLECSQTMGHDKMYWYQQDPGMELHLIHYSYGVNSTEKGDLSSESTVSRIRTEHFPLTLESARPSHTSQYLCASSLRGVAGSTDTQYFGPGTRLTVL.

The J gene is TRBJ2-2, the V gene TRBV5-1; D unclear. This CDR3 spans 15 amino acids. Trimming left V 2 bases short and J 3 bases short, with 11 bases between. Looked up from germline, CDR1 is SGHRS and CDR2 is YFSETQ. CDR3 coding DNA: TGCGCCAGCAGCTTATCCCAACTTTACACCGGGGAGCTGTTTTTT. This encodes CASSLSQLYTGELFF.

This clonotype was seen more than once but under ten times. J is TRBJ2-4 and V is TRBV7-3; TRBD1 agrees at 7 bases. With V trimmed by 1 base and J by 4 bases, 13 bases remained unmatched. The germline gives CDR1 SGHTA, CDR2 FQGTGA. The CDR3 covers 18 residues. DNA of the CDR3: TGTGCCAGCAGCTTAAGCGCCCCCGGACAGGACCCAAAAAACATTCAGTACTTC. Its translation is CASSLSAPGQDPKNIQYF.

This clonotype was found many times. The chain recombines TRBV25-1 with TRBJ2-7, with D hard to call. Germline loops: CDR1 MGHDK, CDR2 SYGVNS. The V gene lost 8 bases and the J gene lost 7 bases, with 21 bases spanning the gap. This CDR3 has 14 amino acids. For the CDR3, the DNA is TGTGCCAGCCAAGAATCCCCTAGGTCCGCTGAGCAGTACTTC. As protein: CASQESPRSAEQYF.

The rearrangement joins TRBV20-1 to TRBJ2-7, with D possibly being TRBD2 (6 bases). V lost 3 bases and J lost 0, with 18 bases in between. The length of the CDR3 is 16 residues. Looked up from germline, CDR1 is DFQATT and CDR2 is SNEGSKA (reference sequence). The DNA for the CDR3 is TGCAGTGCTAGCCTAATCGGGGGAAGGGGCTCCTACGAGCAGTACTTC. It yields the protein CSASLIGGRGSYEQYF.

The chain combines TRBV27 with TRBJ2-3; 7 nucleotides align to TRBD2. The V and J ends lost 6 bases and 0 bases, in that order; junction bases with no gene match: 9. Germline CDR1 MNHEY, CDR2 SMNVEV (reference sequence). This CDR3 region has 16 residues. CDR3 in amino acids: CASRGGIADSTDTQYF. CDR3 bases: TGTGCCAGCAGGGGGGGGATAGCGGATAGCACAGATACGCAGTATTTT.

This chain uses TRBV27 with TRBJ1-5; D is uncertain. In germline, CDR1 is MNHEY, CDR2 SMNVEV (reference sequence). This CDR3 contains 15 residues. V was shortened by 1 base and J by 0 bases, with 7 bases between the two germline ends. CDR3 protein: CASSLYGDSNQPQHF. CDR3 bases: TGTGCCAGCAGTTTATATGGTGATAGCAATCAGCCCCAGCATTTT.

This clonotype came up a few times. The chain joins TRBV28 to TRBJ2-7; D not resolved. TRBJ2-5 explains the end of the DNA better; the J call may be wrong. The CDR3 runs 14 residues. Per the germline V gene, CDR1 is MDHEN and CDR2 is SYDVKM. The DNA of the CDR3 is TGTGCCAGCAGTTTGCGAAACGGAGAAGAGACCCAGTACTTC. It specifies CASSLRNGEETQYF.

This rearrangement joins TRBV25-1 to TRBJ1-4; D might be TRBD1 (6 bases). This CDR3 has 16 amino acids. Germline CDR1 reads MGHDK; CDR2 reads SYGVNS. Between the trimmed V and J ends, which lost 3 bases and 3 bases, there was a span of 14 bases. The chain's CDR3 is CASSDLGQKPNEKLFF. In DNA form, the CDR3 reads TGTGCCAGCAGTGATCTAGGACAGAAGCCTAATGAAAAACTGTTTTTT.

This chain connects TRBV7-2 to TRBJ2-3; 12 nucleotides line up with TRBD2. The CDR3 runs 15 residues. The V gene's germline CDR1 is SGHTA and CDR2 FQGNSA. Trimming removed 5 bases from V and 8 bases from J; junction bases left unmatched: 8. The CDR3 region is CASSTGLAGSGTQYF. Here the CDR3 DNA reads TGTGCCAGCAGCACGGGACTAGCGGGTTCGGGTACGCAGTATTTT. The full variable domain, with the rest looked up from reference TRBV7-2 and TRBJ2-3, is GAGVSQSPSNKVTEKGKDVELRCDPISGHTALYWYRQSLGQGLEFLIYFQGNSAPDKSGLPSDRFSAERTGGSVSTLTIQRTQQEDSAVYLCASSTGLAGSGTQYFGPGTRLTVL.

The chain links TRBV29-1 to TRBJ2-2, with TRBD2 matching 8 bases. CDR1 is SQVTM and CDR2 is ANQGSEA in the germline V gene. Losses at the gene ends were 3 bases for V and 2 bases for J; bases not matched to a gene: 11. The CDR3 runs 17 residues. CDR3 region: CSVDAVGSGGNTGELFF. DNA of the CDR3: TGCAGCGTTGATGCCGTGGGCAGCGGGGGTAACACCGGGGAGCTGTTTTTT.

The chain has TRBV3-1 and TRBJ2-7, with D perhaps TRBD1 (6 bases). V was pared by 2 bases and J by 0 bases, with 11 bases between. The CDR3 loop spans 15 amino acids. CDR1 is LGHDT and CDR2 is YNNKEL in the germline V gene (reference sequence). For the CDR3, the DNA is TGTGCCAGCAGCCAATCCCGACAGGCCTCCTACGAGCAGTACTTC. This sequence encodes CASSQSRQASYEQYF.

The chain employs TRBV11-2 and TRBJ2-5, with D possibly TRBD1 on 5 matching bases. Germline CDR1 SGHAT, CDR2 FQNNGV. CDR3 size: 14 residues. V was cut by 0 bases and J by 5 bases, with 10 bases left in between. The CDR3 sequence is CASSLEDSLETQYF. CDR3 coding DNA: TGTGCCAGCAGCTTAGAAGACAGCCTGGAGACCCAGTACTTC.

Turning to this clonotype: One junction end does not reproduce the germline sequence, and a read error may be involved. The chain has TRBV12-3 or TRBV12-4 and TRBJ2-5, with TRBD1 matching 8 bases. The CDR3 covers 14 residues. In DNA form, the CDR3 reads TGTGCCGGCAGTTCCCGGACAGGGACAGAGACCCAGTACTTC. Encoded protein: CAGSSRTGTETQYF.